The clone carrying this TCR beta chain was recorded once. What it binds is unknown. These data belong to a study of shared clonotypes between healthy human individuals. Study findings and constraints: Shared clonotypes: about 4.6% naive CD4, roughly 3.5% naive CD8, 2.3% memory CD4, 0.4% to 0.45% memory CD8.

Terminally differentiated effector memory CD45RA+ cells were excluded from the naive CD8 cells, which were CD45RO-negative and positively selected for CCR7. V lost 4 bases and J lost 6; bases outside the gene matches: 6. CDR1 and CDR2 (germline): SGDLS, YYNGEE. The CDR3 contains 14 residues. The repertoire was sequenced with immunoSEQ multiplex PCR; TCRdb's copy has only in-frame clones and lacks some. Of roughly 2,000,000 clones listed, about 94% are singletons. Sequencing was done on a sample of naive CD8+ T cells sorted from blood. This clonotype was sampled from a man younger than 30 in good health. This sequence joins TRBV9 and TRBJ1-4, with 7 positions matching TRBD1. Here the CDR3 DNA reads TGTGCCAGCAGCTCCGGGACAGTGGATGAAAAACTGTTTTTT. This codes for CASSSGTVDEKLFF.